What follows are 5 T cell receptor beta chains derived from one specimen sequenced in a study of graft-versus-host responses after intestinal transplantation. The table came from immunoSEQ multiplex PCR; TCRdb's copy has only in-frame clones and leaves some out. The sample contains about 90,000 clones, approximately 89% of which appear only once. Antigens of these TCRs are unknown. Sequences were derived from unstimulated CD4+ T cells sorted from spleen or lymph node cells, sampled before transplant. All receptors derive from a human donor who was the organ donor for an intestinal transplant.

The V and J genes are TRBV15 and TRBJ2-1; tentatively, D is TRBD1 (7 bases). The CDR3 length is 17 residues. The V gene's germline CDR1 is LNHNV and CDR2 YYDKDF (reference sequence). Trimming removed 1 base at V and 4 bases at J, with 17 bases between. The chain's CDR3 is CATSRVWDRGLYNEQFF. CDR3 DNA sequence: TGTGCCACCAGCAGAGTATGGGACAGAGGACTATACAATGAGCAGTTCTTC.

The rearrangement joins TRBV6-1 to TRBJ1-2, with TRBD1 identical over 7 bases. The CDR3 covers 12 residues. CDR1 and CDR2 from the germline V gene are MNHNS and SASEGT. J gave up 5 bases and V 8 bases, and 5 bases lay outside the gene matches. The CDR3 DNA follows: TGTGCCAGCGGGGACAGCTATTATGGCTACACCTTC. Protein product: CASGDSYYGYTF.

As DNA, the CDR3 is TGCGCCAGCAGCCTGAGGACATTAGGGGAGGCTAATTCACCCCTCCACTTT. Amino acids: CASSLRTLGEANSPLHF. The rearrangement joins TRBV4-1 to TRBJ1-6; the D gene is possibly TRBD1 (5 bases). Germline assignment: CDR1 MGHRA and CDR2 YSYEKL. V lost 4 bases and J 6 bases, leaving 19 bases between the germline ends. The CDR3 has 17 amino acids.

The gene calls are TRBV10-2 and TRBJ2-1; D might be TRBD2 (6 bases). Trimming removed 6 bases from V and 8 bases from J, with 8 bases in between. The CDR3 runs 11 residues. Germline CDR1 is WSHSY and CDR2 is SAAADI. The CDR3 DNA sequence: TGCGCCAGCAGGCGCGGGGATGAGCAGTTCTTC. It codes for CASRRGDEQFF.

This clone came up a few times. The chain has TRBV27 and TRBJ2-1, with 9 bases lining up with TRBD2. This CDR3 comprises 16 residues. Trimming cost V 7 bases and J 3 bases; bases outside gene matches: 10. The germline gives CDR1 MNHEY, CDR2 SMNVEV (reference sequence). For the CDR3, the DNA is TGTGCCAGCATCAAGAAAGCGGGAGGAGACTACAATGAGCAGTTCTTC. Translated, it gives CASIKKAGGDYNEQFF.